Below are 26 T cell receptor beta chains sequenced from a single sample in a study of cytomegalovirus exposure and HLA in healthy donors. 13 Jbeta primers and 60 Vbeta primers were used for the PCR. Sequencing was performed with immunoSEQ multiplex PCR; in TCRdb, only in-frame clones are kept and a portion is missing. There are about 150,000 clones in the sample; approximately 80% occur only once, and approximately 1.2% lies in the top ten. The sequencing input was PBMCs. Receptors originate from a boy between 2 and 15 years old in good health and CMV-seronegative.

The J gene is TRBJ1-3, the V gene TRBV6-5; unclear D gene. CDR3 size: 15 residues. Trimming took 5 bases from V and 0 from J, leaving 11 bases between them. Germline lookup yields CDR1 MNHEY and CDR2 SVGAGI. CDR3 protein: CASSPRRSSGNTIYF. The CDR3 DNA reads TGTGCCAGCAGTCCACGACGGAGCTCTGGAAACACCATATATTTT.

The chain has TRBV7-7 and TRBJ2-2, with D perhaps matching TRBD2 (5 bases). The germline V and J ends were trimmed by 0 bases and 1 base, with 9 bases remaining between them. Germline assignment: CDR1 SSHAT and CDR2 FNYEAQ (reference sequence). This CDR3 comprises 16 residues. CDR3 in amino acids: CASSLARDGNTGELFF. CDR3 DNA sequence: TGTGCCAGCAGCTTAGCGAGGGATGGGAACACCGGGGAGCTGTTTTTT.

The gene calls are TRBV6-1 and TRBJ1-2, with D perhaps TRBD1 (5 bases). Germline-derived CDR1 and CDR2 are MNHNS and SASEGT. CDR3 length: 13 residues. V lost 2 bases and J 4 bases, leaving 8 bases between the germline ends. The CDR3 is CASSERGSYGYTF. The CDR3 DNA is TGTGCCAGCAGTGAAAGGGGCAGCTATGGCTACACCTTC.

The chain recombines TRBV6-5 with TRBJ2-2; a weak D match, TRBD2 (5 bases). This CDR3 is built from 14 residues. V lost 2 bases and J 2 bases, leaving 6 bases between the germline ends. Looked up from germline, CDR1 is MNHEY and CDR2 is SVGAGI. The CDR3 nucleotides read TGTGCCAGCAGTTACCGGACTAACACCGGGGAGCTGTTTTTT. Amino acids: CASSYRTNTGELFF.

V is TRBV5-6 and J is TRBJ2-2; D ambiguous. Germline V CDR1 and CDR2: SGHDT, YYEEEE. Trimming stripped 3 bases from V and 8 bases from J, with 8 bases between. This CDR3 contains 12 residues. As DNA, the CDR3 is TGTGCCAGCAGCTCCGCCAGGGGGGAGCTGTTTTTT. Its translation is CASSSARGELFF.

This CDR3 is CASSLLPTSGRGNEQFF. DNA for the CDR3: TGTGCCAGCAGCTTACTCCCCACTAGCGGGAGAGGCAATGAGCAGTTCTTC. This rearrangement joins TRBV7-6 to TRBJ2-1; 11 bases are shared with TRBD2. The CDR3 is 17 amino acids. After removal of 2 bases from V and 6 bases from J, the junction contained 9 bases not matched to a gene. Looked up from germline, CDR1 is SGHVS and CDR2 is FNYEAQ.

The sample holds one count of this clone. The V gene is TRBV29-1, the J gene TRBJ2-5; 7 nucleotides line up with TRBD2. Per the germline V gene, CDR1 is SQVTM and CDR2 is ANQGSEA. Losses at the gene ends were 2 bases for V and 3 bases for J; bases not matched to a gene: 0. There are 12 residues in the CDR3. The CDR3, as DNA: TGCAGCGTTGAACGGGGGGAAGAGACCCAGTACTTC. Its protein is CSVERGEETQYF.

CDR3 sequence reads: CASTPGRSYEQYV. The DNA of the CDR3 is TGTGCCAGCACCCCTGGGAGGAGCTACGAGCAGTACGTC. The chain links TRBV6-6 to TRBJ2-7; tentatively, D is TRBD2 (6 bases). From germline, CDR1 is MNHNY and CDR2 SVGAGI (reference sequence). The CDR3 extends over 13 amino acids. V lost 7 bases and J lost 3, with 13 bases in between.

The chain recombines TRBV6-5 with TRBJ2-5, with D possibly matching TRBD2 (6 bases). Germline V gene data show CDR1 as MNHEY and CDR2 as SVGAGI. There are 15 residues in the CDR3. Trimming removed 5 bases from V and 3 bases from J, with 16 bases in between. The CDR3 here is CASSRERGFEETQYF. The CDR3 coding sequence is TGTGCCAGCAGTCGGGAGAGGGGTTTCGAAGAGACCCAGTACTTC.

The J gene is TRBJ2-7, the V gene TRBV6-4, with a weak D call TRBD2 (5 bases). The CDR3 is 18 residues long. The V gene's germline CDR1 is MRHNA and CDR2 SNTAGT. V was shortened by 2 bases and J by 0 bases, with 20 bases between the two germline ends. CDR3 residues: CASSDPNWYEGSSYEQYF. CDR3 nucleotide sequence: TGTGCCAGCAGTGACCCGAATTGGTATGAGGGTAGCTCCTACGAGCAGTACTTC.

The J gene is TRBJ2-3, the V gene TRBV19; the match to TRBD2 covers 12 bases. The CDR3 loop spans 16 amino acids. CDR1 is LNHDA and CDR2 is SQIVND in the germline V gene (reference sequence). With V trimmed by 6 bases and J by 3 bases, 7 bases remained unmatched. The CDR3 loop is CASSALGLAGTDTQYF. In nucleotides, the CDR3 is TGTGCCAGTAGCGCTCTTGGACTAGCGGGGACAGATACGCAGTATTTT.

The chain combines TRBV6-1 with TRBJ2-1; no reliable D call. CDR3 length: 15 residues. Trimming took off 5 bases at V and 8 bases at J, with 19 bases between the two ends. CDR1 and CDR2 from the germline V gene are MNHNS and SASEGT. Here the CDR3 reads CASSPRPLVSYEQFF. In DNA form, the CDR3 reads TGTGCCAGCAGTCCCCGCCCCCTAGTTTCCTATGAGCAGTTCTTC.

The rearrangement links TRBV13 to TRBJ1-3, with no clear D. Germline V gene sequence: CDR1 PRHDT, CDR2 FYEKMQ (reference sequence). This CDR3 spans 11 amino acids. V lost 4 bases and J lost 5, with 3 bases in between. The CDR3 DNA reads TGTGCCAGCAGCTCCAGAAACACCATATATTTT. This codes for CASSSRNTIYF. The full variable domain, in which reference TRBV13 and TRBJ1-3 provide the parts outside the CDR3, is AAGVIQSPRHLIKEKRETATLKCYPIPRHDTVYWYQQGPGQDPQFLISFYEKMQSDKGSIPDRFSAQQFSDYHSELNMSSLELGDSALYFCASSSRNTIYFGEGSWLTVV.

This chain links TRBV27 with TRBJ2-2; D is perhaps TRBD1 (7 bases). V was shortened by 5 bases and J by 4 bases, with 20 bases between the two germline ends. The CDR3 runs 17 residues. Germline values: CDR1 MNHEY, CDR2 SMNVEV (reference sequence). The CDR3 DNA sequence: TGTGCCAGCAGTCCTGAGGGCAGGGGGGTAGGCACCGGGGAGCTGTTTTTT. This sequence encodes CASSPEGRGVGTGELFF.

This clone was detected only a few times. V is TRBV4-3 and J is TRBJ2-7, with unresolved D. The germline V gene encodes CDR1 LGHNA and CDR2 YSLEER. V gave up 3 bases and J gave up 7 bases, with 10 bases separating them. The CDR3 sequence is 12 residues long. The CDR3 is CASSHSTGEQYV. The DNA of the CDR3 is TGCGCCAGCAGCCACTCGACCGGGGAGCAGTACGTC.

Only one count was recorded for this clone. The V and J genes are TRBV19 and TRBJ1-2, with D perhaps TRBD1 (5 bases). Per germline, CDR1 LNHDA and CDR2 SQIVND (reference sequence). The CDR3 has 17 residues. Between the trimmed V and J ends, which lost 4 bases and 4 bases, there was a span of 22 bases. CDR3 sequence (DNA): TGTGCCAGTAGTACCCGACCGGGGACTCGGGGATCCTATGGCTACACCTTC. It specifies CASSTRPGTRGSYGYTF.

This sequence joins TRBV27 and TRBJ2-3, with TRBD2 identical over 8 bases. The germline V gene has CDR1 MNHEY and CDR2 SMNVEV (reference sequence). The V gene end was trimmed by 0 bases and the J gene end by 2 bases; junction bases not matched to a gene: 13. This CDR3 is built from 19 residues. The CDR3 sequence: CASSLSMGGGRGVTDTQYF. The CDR3 nucleotides are TGTGCCAGCAGTTTATCCATGGGAGGCGGGCGGGGGGTCACAGATACGCAGTATTTT.

This clone was recorded a few times. The DNA for the CDR3 is TGTGCCAGTAGTATGTACTACTCAGACAATGAGCAGTTCTTC. Its protein is CASSMYYSDNEQFF. V usage is TRBV19 and J usage is TRBJ2-1; no clear D. In germline, CDR1 is LNHDA, CDR2 SQIVND (reference sequence). Trimming took 3 bases from V and 5 from J, leaving 11 bases between them. The CDR3 totals 14 residues.

In DNA form, the CDR3 reads TGTGCCAGCAGCTTAGAGGGGGACTATGGCTACACCTTC. Its translation is CASSLEGDYGYTF. The chain employs TRBV28 and TRBJ1-2, with D perhaps TRBD1 (6 bases). Germline loops: CDR1 MDHEN, CDR2 SYDVKM. V lost 6 bases and J 3 bases, leaving 11 bases between the germline ends. The CDR3 length is 13 residues.

The chain uses TRBV7-2 and TRBJ2-2, with 7 bases matching TRBD2. Per the germline V gene, CDR1 is SGHTA and CDR2 is FQGNSA. The CDR3 totals 16 residues. V lost 7 bases and J lost 3; bases outside the gene matches: 11. DNA for the CDR3: TGTGCCAGCATAAACACCGGGACTACGCACACCGGGGAGCTGTTTTTT. Protein: CASINTGTTHTGELFF.

This clone was observed once. The V call is TRBV27, the J call TRBJ1-5; D is perhaps TRBD1 (6 bases). The CDR3 consists of 13 residues. CDR1 MNHEY and CDR2 SMNVEV come from the germline V gene (reference sequence). V lost 2 bases and J 4 bases, leaving 6 bases between the germline ends. This CDR3 is CASSLTGNQPQHF. The CDR3 DNA reads TGTGCCAGCAGTTTAACAGGGAATCAGCCCCAGCATTTT.

The chain joins TRBV6-1 to TRBJ2-3, with D tentatively TRBD1 (5 bases). The CDR3 totals 13 residues. The V gene lost 8 bases and the J gene lost 2 bases, with 11 bases spanning the gap. Looked up from germline, CDR1 is MNHNS and CDR2 is SASEGT. Written as DNA, the CDR3 is TGTGCCAGCGGACGGACACTCACAGATACGCAGTATTTT. It codes for CASGRTLTDTQYF.

This chain connects TRBV21-1 to TRBJ1-2; no check of the table's D call, TRBD1, against the DNA was made. TRBV21-1 is labeled a pseudogene. This CDR3 contains 17 residues. The CDR3 bases are TGTGCCAGCAGCAGAGGGGACAGGCGGTACTCTGGCTATGGCTACACCTTC. Its translation is CASSRGDRRYSGYGYTF.

The DNA of the CDR3 is TGCAGTGCCCTCGGGCGGGGTGAGCAGTTCTTC. Translation gives CSALGRGEQFF. V usage is TRBV20-1 and J usage is TRBJ2-1; D is possibly TRBD2 (6 bases). Trimming removed 6 bases from V and 9 bases from J, with 12 bases in between. The CDR3 length is 11 residues. Germline V gene data show CDR1 as DFQATT and CDR2 as SNEGSKA (reference sequence).

V gene TRBV5-4 combines with J gene TRBJ2-1; 13 bases match TRBD2. With 0 bases clipped from V and 10 bases from J, the junction kept 4 bases outside the gene matches. The germline CDR1 and CDR2 sequences are SGHNT and YYREEE (reference sequence). The CDR3 runs to 15 residues. The CDR3 reads CASSLGGLAGVEQFF. As DNA, the CDR3 is TGTGCCAGCAGCTTGGGAGGACTAGCGGGAGTGGAGCAGTTCTTC.

This chain joins TRBV9 and TRBJ2-7; the match to TRBD1 covers 12 bases. CDR1 and CDR2 (germline): SGDLS, YYNGEE. Trimming took 3 bases from V and 6 from J; bases not matched to a gene: 7. The CDR3 runs to 15 residues. The CDR3 bases are TGTGCCAGCAGCGCCCAGGGGACAGGGGGCTCCGAGCAGTACTTC. Translating gives CASSAQGTGGSEQYF.